The 29 T cell receptor beta chains below come from one sample, sequenced in a study of T cells in localized non-small cell lung cancer. Here immunoSEQ multiplex PCR was the method, and the copy in TCRdb shows in-frame clones only, minus some. Found here are about 25,000 clones, about 90% of them singletons; the top ten hold 5.8%. Sequenced here: peripheral blood, sampled before any cancer treatment. These receptors all come from an older male donor with stage II squamous cell lung carcinoma.

The V call is TRBV11-1, the J call TRBJ2-5, with a possible D match to TRBD1 (5 bases). Germline CDR1 SGHAT, CDR2 FQDESV (reference sequence). Trimming cost V 2 bases and J 3 bases, with 16 bases left between them. The CDR3 runs to 16 residues. CDR3 region: CASSLLTHRLEETQYF. In nucleotides, the CDR3 is TGTGCCAGCAGCTTATTGACGCACAGGTTGGAAGAGACCCAGTACTTC.

This clone was counted once. The chain joins TRBV28 to TRBJ1-2, with D hard to call. The CDR3 contains 15 residues. The germline gives CDR1 MDHEN, CDR2 SYDVKM. The V and J ends lost 6 bases and 3 bases respectively, with 17 bases between them. The chain's CDR3 is CASSPPGWSDYGYTF. The CDR3 coding sequence is TGTGCCAGCAGCCCCCCCGGTTGGAGCGACTATGGCTACACCTTC.

This chain links TRBV4-1 with TRBJ1-2; unclear D gene. This CDR3 region has 15 residues. V lost 0 bases to trimming and J lost 4 bases, with 12 bases between them. Germline loops: CDR1 MGHRA, CDR2 YSYEKL. CDR3 residues: CASSQEGVLVYGYTF. In DNA form, the CDR3 reads TGCGCCAGCAGCCAAGAAGGAGTCCTAGTCTATGGCTACACCTTC.

The chain has TRBV7-2 and TRBJ2-3, with D perhaps TRBD2 (6 bases). V was shortened by 3 bases and J by 2 bases, with 9 bases between the two germline ends. Germline-derived CDR1 and CDR2 are SGHTA and FQGNSA. This CDR3 is built from 14 residues. The CDR3 DNA reads as TGTGCCAGCAGCTTGGCGGGGTTCACAGATACGCAGTATTTT. Protein sequence: CASSLAGFTDTQYF.

This chain links TRBV14 with TRBJ2-3, with 9 bases fitting TRBD2. CDR3 size: 17 residues. The junction had 11 bases not matched to a gene; V was cut back by 4 bases and J by 3 bases. Germline CDR1 SGHDN, CDR2 FVKESK. The chain's CDR3 is CASSLTLGLAITDTQYF. CDR3 nucleotide sequence: TGTGCCAGCAGCCTTACCCTTGGACTAGCGATTACAGATACGCAGTATTTT.

The chain has TRBV7-8 and TRBJ2-7; 10 bases map to TRBD1. Germline CDR1 SGHVS, CDR2 FQNEAQ. The CDR3 contains 15 residues. J was trimmed by 6 bases and V by 5 bases; bases with no gene match: 10. CDR3 loop: CASSAAGTGVGEQYF. CDR3 coding DNA: TGTGCCAGCAGCGCAGCCGGGACAGGGGTCGGCGAGCAGTACTTC.

The rearrangement joins TRBV5-4 to TRBJ1-1; a weak D match, TRBD1 (5 bases). Trimming removed 3 bases at V and 1 base at J, with 13 bases between. This CDR3 is 15 amino acids long. The V gene's germline CDR1 is SGHNT and CDR2 YYREEE (reference sequence). The CDR3 reads CASSSRNDRNTEAFF. CDR3 coding DNA: TGTGCCAGCAGCTCAAGAAATGACAGGAACACTGAAGCTTTCTTT.

V and J are TRBV19 and TRBJ2-3; possibly TRBD1 or TRBD2 for D (5 bases each). CDR3 length: 15 amino acids. CDR1 is LNHDA and CDR2 is SQIVND in the germline V gene (reference sequence). The ends were cut back, 7 bases at V and 2 bases at J, with 16 bases in the middle. The CDR3 region has the DNA TGTGCCAGTAAGGGGTCGAGCGGATCCACAGATACGCAGTATTTT. Translated: CASKGSSGSTDTQYF.

The chain links TRBV15 to TRBJ2-7, with 8 bases that match TRBD1. The CDR3 spans 13 residues. Looked up from germline, CDR1 is LNHNV and CDR2 is YYDKDF (reference sequence). The V segment lost 4 bases and the J segment 3 bases; nucleotides outside the gene matches: 2. CDR3 in amino acids: CATSTTGGYEQYF. CDR3 in DNA: TGTGCCACCAGCACTACAGGGGGCTACGAGCAGTACTTC.

The chain has TRBV11-3 and TRBJ2-1; 9 positions match TRBD2. There are 16 residues in the CDR3. CDR1 is SGHNT and CDR2 is YENEEA in the germline V gene. The trim removed 5 bases at V and 5 bases at J, leaving 10 bases unmatched. The DNA of the CDR3 is TGTGCCAGCAGCCCCCCGGCGGGGGGGCCAGACAATGAGCAGTTCTTC. Translated: CASSPPAGGPDNEQFF.

V is TRBV20-1 and J is TRBJ1-1; D gene uncertain. The CDR3 runs 11 residues. The ends were cut back, 4 bases at V and 3 bases at J, with 6 bases in the middle. CDR1 and CDR2 from the germline V gene are DFQATT and SNEGSKA (reference sequence). The CDR3 loop is CSATSDTEAFF. CDR3 coding DNA: TGCAGTGCTACTTCGGACACTGAAGCTTTCTTT.

This clone has just one count. The chain combines TRBV5-4 with TRBJ1-6; D uncertain. Germline CDR1 reads SGHNT; CDR2 reads YYREEE (reference sequence). The CDR3 is 17 amino acids. Deletions cut 4 bases from V and 0 bases from J, with 14 bases between. CDR3 residues: CASSSDLESSYNSPLHF. The CDR3 DNA sequence: TGTGCCAGCAGCAGCGACCTTGAGAGCTCCTATAATTCACCCCTCCACTTT.

This rearrangement joins TRBV5-5 to TRBJ2-1; a weak D match, TRBD1 (6 bases). There are 15 residues in the CDR3. With 4 bases removed from V and 0 bases from J, the gap between germline ends came to 11 bases. Germline-derived CDR1 and CDR2 are SGHKS and YYEKEE (reference sequence). CDR3 protein: CASSPKGGSYNEQFF. CDR3 bases: TGTGCCAGCAGCCCTAAAGGGGGCTCCTACAATGAGCAGTTCTTC.

The rearrangement uses TRBV29-1 and TRBJ2-3; the D call may be TRBD1 or TRBD2 (5 bases each). The CDR3 is 12 residues long. V lost 2 bases to trimming and J lost 6 bases, with 9 bases between them. Germline CDR1 reads SQVTM; CDR2 reads ANQGSEA. The DNA of the CDR3 is TGCAGCGTTGAACGGGGCCCGGATACGCAGTATTTT. Translating gives CSVERGPDTQYF.

CDR3 in amino acids: CASTAFNGGPYF. CDR3 nucleotides: TGTGCCAGCACCGCTTTTAATGGGGGTCCCTACTTC. V is TRBV7-8 and J is TRBJ2-7; the D gene could be TRBD1 or TRBD2 (5 bases each). This CDR3 has 12 residues. Trimming pared 7 bases from V and 13 bases from J, leaving 20 bases between. CDR1 is SGHVS and CDR2 is FQNEAQ in the germline V gene.

The chain is built from TRBV10-1 and TRBJ2-7, with TRBD1 matching 8 bases. Germline V gives CDR1 WNHNN, CDR2 SYGVQD (reference sequence). The CDR3 covers 16 residues. The V gene end was trimmed by 8 bases and the J gene end by 0 bases; junction bases not matched to a gene: 12. In DNA, the CDR3 is TGCGCCAGCCCATTACGGAACAGGGGGACCTCCTACGAGCAGTACTTC. This gives the protein CASPLRNRGTSYEQYF.

The chain recombines TRBV6-5 with TRBJ2-7; TRBD2 aligns across 7 bases. This CDR3 is 13 amino acids long. Unmatched junction bases numbered 10, after V lost 7 bases and J lost 7 bases. Germline V gene data show CDR1 as MNHEY and CDR2 as SVGAGI. In nucleotides, the CDR3 is TGTGCCAGCACTAAGGCGGGAGCTCGTGAGCAGTACTTC. Translating it yields CASTKAGAREQYF.

The J gene is TRBJ2-3, the V gene TRBV6-4, with a possible D match to TRBD1 (6 bases). Germline V lookup: CDR1 MRHNA, CDR2 SNTAGT. The CDR3 is 15 amino acids. Trimming shortened V by 0 bases and J by 3 bases, and 10 bases separated the two germline ends. The DNA for the CDR3 is TGTGCCAGCAGTGACTCGGGGGCAGCTACAGATACGCAGTATTTT. Translation gives CASSDSGAATDTQYF.

This chain joins TRBV7-6 and TRBJ2-5; no clear D. This CDR3 has 14 amino acids. V was trimmed by 2 bases and J by 1 base, leaving 8 bases between them. Germline values: CDR1 SGHVS, CDR2 FNYEAQ. Here the CDR3 DNA reads TGTGCCAGCAGCTTAAAAGGGCCCCAAGAGACCCAGTACTTC. Protein: CASSLKGPQETQYF.

The chain is built from TRBV7-3 and TRBJ2-1, with D tentatively TRBD2 (7 bases). Germline values: CDR1 SGHTA, CDR2 FQGTGA. The V and J ends lost 2 bases and 6 bases respectively, with 14 bases between them. This CDR3 has 15 amino acids. The CDR3 DNA sequence: TGTGCCAGCAGCTTATTCCTGGGGGGGCCCAATGAGCAGTTCTTC. Translation gives CASSLFLGGPNEQFF.

The rearrangement links TRBV21-1 to TRBJ1-2; TRBD1 reflects the table's D call only, with no check against the DNA. TRBV21-1 is listed as a pseudogene. There are 15 residues in the CDR3. In DNA form, the CDR3 reads TGTGCCAGCAGCAAAATCCCCAATTCTAACTATGGCTACACCTTC. This codes for CASSKIPNSNYGYTF.

This clone appeared a single time. The V gene is TRBV15, the J gene TRBJ2-6; D is perhaps TRBD1 (6 bases). Germline CDR1 is LNHNV and CDR2 is YYDKDF (reference sequence). The germline V and J ends were trimmed by 0 bases and 13 bases, with 13 bases remaining between them. CDR3 length: 14 amino acids. This CDR3 is CATSRDQSRGVLTF. The DNA of the CDR3 is TGTGCCACCAGCAGAGATCAGAGCAGGGGAGTCCTGACTTTC.

This clone is labeled medium-sized. V gene TRBV6-4 combines with J gene TRBJ2-1; D might be TRBD1 (6 bases). In germline, CDR1 is MRHNA, CDR2 SNTAGT. Trimming shortened V by 0 bases and J by 6 bases, and 9 bases separated the two germline ends. The CDR3 contains 14 residues. The CDR3 here is CASSDSMDSNEQFF. The DNA for the CDR3 is TGTGCCAGCAGTGACTCGATGGACAGCAATGAGCAGTTCTTC.

V and J are TRBV2 and TRBJ1-1; maybe TRBD1 (6 bases). The CDR3 spans 13 residues. Trimming stripped 7 bases from V and 1 base from J, with 10 bases between. The germline V gene has CDR1 SNHLY and CDR2 FYNNEI. The DNA of the CDR3 is TGTGCCAGCACTGGGACAAGGAACACTGAAGCTTTCTTT. Its translation: CASTGTRNTEAFF.

The chain has TRBV4-2 and TRBJ2-3; D is undetermined. This CDR3 is built from 16 residues. Germline CDR1 and CDR2: LGHNA and YNFKEQ. V dropped 0 bases and J dropped 1 base, with 11 bases sitting between them. The CDR3 DNA reads as TGTGCCAGCAGCCAAGATGGGTCCCCGGGCACAGATACGCAGTATTTT. It encodes CASSQDGSPGTDTQYF.

This chain uses TRBV5-5 with TRBJ2-5, with D uncertain. The V and J ends lost 6 bases and 1 base respectively, with 13 bases between them. This CDR3 is built from 14 residues. In germline, CDR1 is SGHKS, CDR2 YYEKEE (reference sequence). CDR3 in amino acids: CASTMEPVQETQYF. CDR3 DNA sequence: TGTGCCAGCACCATGGAACCAGTCCAAGAGACCCAGTACTTC. The full variable domain, in which reference TRBV5-5 and TRBJ2-5 provide the parts outside the CDR3, is DAGVTQSPTHLIKTRGQQVTLRCSPISGHKSVSWYQQVLGQGPQFIFQYYEKEERGRGNFPDRFSARQFPNYSSELNVNALLLGDSALYLCASTMEPVQETQYFGPGTRLLVL.

The CDR3 nucleotides are TGCAGTGCTCACCCGGGTACTGAAGCTTTCTTT. Its translation: CSAHPGTEAFF. J is TRBJ1-1 and V is TRBV20-1; D gene ambiguous. Between the trimmed V and J ends, which lost 5 bases and 5 bases, there was a span of 9 bases. The CDR3 totals 11 residues. Germline V gives CDR1 DFQATT, CDR2 SNEGSKA (reference sequence).

J is TRBJ1-1 and V is TRBV29-1, with D unresolved. The CDR3 runs to 13 residues. Trimming shortened V by 6 bases and J by 2 bases, and 13 bases separated the two germline ends. The germline gives CDR1 SQVTM, CDR2 ANQGSEA. The CDR3 sequence is CSVKSGRNTEAFF. CDR3 DNA: TGCAGCGTCAAGAGTGGCCGAAACACTGAAGCTTTCTTT.

The chain is built from TRBV7-2 and TRBJ2-5, with D perhaps matching TRBD2 (7 bases). This CDR3 contains 15 residues. Germline lookup yields CDR1 SGHTA and CDR2 FQGNSA. With 5 bases removed from V and 1 base from J, the gap between germline ends came to 14 bases. In nucleotides, the CDR3 is TGTGCCAGCAGCACATGGGGGGGCGGCCAAGAGACCCAGTACTTC. Translation gives CASSTWGGGQETQYF.